The 6 T cell receptor beta chains in this list originate from one sample, sequenced in a study of control samples from healthy donors and cancer patients (TCRdb year 2020). Library preparation was by the immunoSEQ multiplex PCR assay. TCRdb stores this immuneACCESS table with in-frame sequences only. Part of the clones is absent; in the studies checked, under half of the shortfall reflects unresolved V genes, and no reason is known for the rest. The sample yields around 150,000 clones; 80% to 90% were counted once. 12% of the sample is in the top ten clones. Sequencing was performed on blood. The receptors come from a man aged 25-45 years in good health.

The CDR3 nucleotides read TGTGCCACCCACTTGGGGGAAGCTGGAAACACCATATATTTT. This translates into CATHLGEAGNTIYF. The V gene is TRBV10-3, the J gene TRBJ1-3, with TRBD1 as a possible D gene (5 bases). Germline V gene data show CDR1 as ENHRY and CDR2 as SYGVKD. V gave up 10 bases and J gave up 2 bases, with 15 bases separating them. The CDR3 is 14 residues long.

This clone was seen more than once but under ten times. V gene TRBV5-4 combines with J gene TRBJ2-1, with 7 bases matching TRBD2. V dropped 0 bases and J dropped 2; count of bases not matched to a gene: 5. The germline V gene has CDR1 SGHNT and CDR2 YYREEE (reference sequence). This CDR3 contains 16 residues. The CDR3 bases are TGTGCCAGCAGCTTGGCCGTGGGGGGGACCTACAATGAGCAGTTCTTC. Encoded protein: CASSLAVGGTYNEQFF.

V usage is TRBV6-1 and J usage is TRBJ2-7; D may be TRBD1 (6 bases). The germline V gene encodes CDR1 MNHNS and CDR2 SASEGT. V shed 1 base and J shed 2 bases, with 12 bases lying between them. CDR3 length: 15 residues. CDR3: CASSEDIGQTYEQYF. The CDR3 bases are TGTGCCAGCAGTGAAGACATCGGACAGACCTACGAGCAGTACTTC.

This chain uses TRBV5-1 with TRBJ1-1; tentatively, D is TRBD1 (6 bases). V was clipped by 7 bases and J by 5 bases, with 18 bases between them. Germline V CDR1 and CDR2: SGHRS, YFSETQ. The CDR3 consists of 14 residues. This CDR3 reads CASSLQGRATEAFF. CDR3 DNA sequence: TGCGCCAGCTCCCTACAGGGACGGGCGACTGAAGCTTTCTTT.

The rearrangement joins TRBV24-1 to TRBJ2-7; no definite D call. Germline values: CDR1 KGHDR, CDR2 SFDVKD. The length of the CDR3 is 13 residues. The V gene lost 4 bases and the J gene lost 9 bases, with 15 bases spanning the gap. CDR3 in amino acids: CATSDLTLNGQYF. The CDR3, as DNA: TGTGCCACCAGTGACCTGACTTTAAACGGGCAGTACTTC.

The V call is TRBV5-1, the J call TRBJ2-3; no clear D. The germline V gene encodes CDR1 SGHRS and CDR2 YFSETQ. The CDR3 is 15 residues long. The V gene lost 2 bases and the J gene lost 0 bases, with 10 bases spanning the gap. The CDR3 DNA follows: TGCGCCAGCAGCTTAGACCCTGCTAGCACAGATACGCAGTATTTT. Translated: CASSLDPASTDTQYF.